The present TCR beta chain was sequenced within a study of T cell repertoires in aging, cancer and after chemotherapy. Amplification of TCR beta used genomic DNA extracted from peripheral blood. This CDR3 has 15 amino acids. Per germline, CDR1 DFQATT and CDR2 SNEGSKA (reference sequence). The V and J ends lost 6 bases and 6 bases, in that order; junction bases with no gene match: 14. A mixed TRB-A/B primer pool amplified rearranged TRB by multiplex touch-down PCR. From the multiplex PCR reads, TCRdb called clonotypes with MiXCR, one entry per CDR3 protein. Among around 13,000 distinct CDR3 sequences, less than 25% were seen once, and the ten largest hold approximately 5.4%.

The sequenced sample was blood. This receptor was taken from a human donor in good health. The V and J genes are TRBV20-1 and TRBJ1-5; 7 nucleotides align to TRBD1. This chain's CDR3 is CSALRDQGGFQPQHF. The CDR3 bases are TGCAGTGCCTTGAGAGACCAGGGGGGGTTTCAGCCCCAGCATTTT.